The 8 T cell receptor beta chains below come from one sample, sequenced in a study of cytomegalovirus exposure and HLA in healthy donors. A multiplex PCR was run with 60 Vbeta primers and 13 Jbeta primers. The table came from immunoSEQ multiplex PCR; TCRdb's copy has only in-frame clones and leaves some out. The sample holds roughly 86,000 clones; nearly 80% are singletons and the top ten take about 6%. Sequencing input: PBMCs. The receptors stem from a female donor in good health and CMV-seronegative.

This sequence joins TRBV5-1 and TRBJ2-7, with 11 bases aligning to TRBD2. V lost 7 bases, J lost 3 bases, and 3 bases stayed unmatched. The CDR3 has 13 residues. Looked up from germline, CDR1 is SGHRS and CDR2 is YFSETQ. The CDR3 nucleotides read TGCGCCAGCTCCGGGACTAGCGGCTACGAGCAGTACTTC. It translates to CASSGTSGYEQYF.

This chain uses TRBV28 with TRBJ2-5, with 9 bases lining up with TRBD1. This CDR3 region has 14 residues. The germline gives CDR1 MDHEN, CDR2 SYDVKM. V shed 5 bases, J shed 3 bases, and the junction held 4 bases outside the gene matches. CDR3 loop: CASSMTGGKETQYF. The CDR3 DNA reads TGTGCCAGCAGTATGACAGGGGGGAAAGAGACCCAGTACTTC.

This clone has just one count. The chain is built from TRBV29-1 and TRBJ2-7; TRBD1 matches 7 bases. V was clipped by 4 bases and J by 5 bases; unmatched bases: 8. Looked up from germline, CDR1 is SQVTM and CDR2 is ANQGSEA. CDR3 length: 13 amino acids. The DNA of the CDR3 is TGCAGCGTTGGAGGCCAGGGGGTCCACGAGCAGTACTTC. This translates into CSVGGQGVHEQYF.

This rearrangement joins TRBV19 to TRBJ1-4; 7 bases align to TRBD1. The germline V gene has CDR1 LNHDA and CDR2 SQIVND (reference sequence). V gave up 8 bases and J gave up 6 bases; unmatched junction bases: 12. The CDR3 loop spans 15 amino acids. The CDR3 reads CASGYTGQVDEKLFF. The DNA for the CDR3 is TGTGCCAGTGGTTATACTGGACAGGTCGATGAAAAACTGTTTTTT.

Here the CDR3 DNA reads TGTGCCAGCAGTCCCTCGACAGGGGCCGGTCAGCCCCAGCATTTT. Translation: CASSPSTGAGQPQHF. The V and J genes are TRBV28 and TRBJ1-5; 8 bases align to TRBD1. Unmatched junction bases numbered 9, after V lost 5 bases and J lost 6 bases. The germline CDR1 and CDR2 sequences are MDHEN and SYDVKM. The CDR3 loop spans 15 amino acids.

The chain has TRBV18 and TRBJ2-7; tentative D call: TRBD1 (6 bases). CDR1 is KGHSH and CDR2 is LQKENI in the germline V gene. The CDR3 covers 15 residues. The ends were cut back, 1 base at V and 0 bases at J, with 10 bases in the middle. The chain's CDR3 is CASSPLQGLSYEQYF. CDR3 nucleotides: TGTGCCAGCTCACCACTCCAGGGGCTCTCCTACGAGCAGTACTTC.

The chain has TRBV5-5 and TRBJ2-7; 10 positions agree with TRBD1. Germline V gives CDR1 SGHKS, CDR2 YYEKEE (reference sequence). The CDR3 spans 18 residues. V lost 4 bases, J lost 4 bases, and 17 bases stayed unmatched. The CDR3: CASSPDRGRALWEYEQYF. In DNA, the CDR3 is TGTGCCAGCAGCCCTGACAGGGGGCGCGCCCTATGGGAATACGAGCAGTACTTC.

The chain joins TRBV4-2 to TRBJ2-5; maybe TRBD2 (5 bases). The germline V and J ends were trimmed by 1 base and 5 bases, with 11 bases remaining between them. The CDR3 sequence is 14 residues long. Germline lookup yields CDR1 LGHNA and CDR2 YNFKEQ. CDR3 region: CASSQVSGEETQYF. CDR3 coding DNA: TGTGCCAGCAGCCAAGTTTCCGGGGAGGAGACCCAGTACTTC.